This TCR beta chain came from a study of shared clonotypes between healthy human individuals (TCRdb year 2020). Regarding the complete study: A couple of women and a few men aged 18 to 49 years were included in the cohort. For each donor, CD4 naive and CD4 memory were each run on three plates, CD8 naive on two plates, and CD8 memory on one plate. Blood TCR repertoires of several healthy adults were deeply sequenced to estimate repertoire size and the extent of clonotype sharing between individuals. To increase sequencing depth and limit assay-specific biases, different laboratories used diverse techniques to prepare libraries and sequence TCR repertoires. Each donor's leukapheresis produced roughly between roughly 0.85 and 9.5 billion PBMCs.

To note about this clone: Its target antigen remains unknown. Base qualities are not provided; no much larger clone lies one nucleotide away.

Using the deep immunoSEQ assay, TCR CDR3 regions were amplified from genomic DNA by multiplex PCR. Extracted genomic DNA from each cell subset was distributed evenly across all wells of several immunoSEQ 96-well plates, and each plate was treated as a replicate. Each replicate PCR for sorted subsets received around 200 ng genomic DNA, equal to about 30,000 T cell genomes. The purified libraries were quantified using a Qubit 3.0 fluorometer, sized with a Bioanalyzer 2100, and then quantified again using the KAPA Library Quantification kit. A separate single-read 150-cycle Illumina NextSeq 550 flow cell was used to sequence each immunoSEQ 96-well plate. As for the original processing: Because the immunoSEQ output held only junctional sequences and lacked quality scores, the filtering could not match the filtering applied to full-length reads. Sequences were annotated with PyIR, a Python wrapper for IgBLAST v1.9, using IMGT germline references to assign V/J genes and CDR3. Reads were filtered out if the reads had weak V/J assignments (E-value above 1e-6), no CDR3, stop codons, out-of-frame junctions, or ambiguous translated residues. V3J clonotypes were defined by identical inferred V gene, J gene, and CDR3 amino acid sequence. Percentage overlap between repertoires was calculated by dividing the number of shared unique clonotypes by the size of the smaller repertoire. Richness of each repertoire was evaluated using RTK rarefaction, the Chao1 estimator, and Recon v2.1 estimates of unobserved clonotypes. OLGA was used to compute generation probabilities for all TCRbeta clonotypes that the gDNA method yielded from a few donors. TCRdb limited this immuneACCESS table to in-frame rearrangements with V and J called. A share of clones is missing; checked studies link under half to unresolved V genes, and the rest is unexplained. Clone size and the V and J calls come from that table; the DNA yielded D and trimming. In all, the sample holds 400,000 or so clones, and around 96% of those were seen once. The ten biggest clones cover 0.25% to 0.35% of the sample.

The investigation overall reported the following: Incomplete sequencing was indicated by rarefaction of sorted-subset datasets, despite the large sequencing depth. Naive subsets generally had larger estimated clonotype richness than memory subsets. Only blood was sampled, and tissue TCR repertoires likely differ from those in blood. Because the study included a small number of donors, the genetic and exposure-history diversity represented was limited. Compared with non-shared clonotypes, clonotypes shared by all four sorted-subset donors had higher generation probabilities. Across a handful of donors, around 5.4% of naive CD4, roughly 3.8% of naive CD8, around 2.1% of memory CD4, and under 0.45% of memory CD8 clonotypes were shared. Pairwise subsampling indicated that sequencing depth was expected to affect the degree of clonotype sharing among donors.

The CDR3 has 13 amino acids, counting the end cysteine and phenylalanine. Of all the DNA, just the CDR3 is kept, 39 bases in frame from base 1. The germline V gene (reference sequence) provides CDR1 LNHNV and CDR2 YYDKDF. V sheds 3 bases and J sheds 4 bases, leaving 9 bases between their ends. The donors were healthy, HIV-negative adults who had no recently reported acute infections or vaccinations. Only Caucasian adults living in Nashville, Tennessee, USA were represented among the donors. CD8 memory samples were composed of magnetically selected CD45RO+ cells combined with CCR7-negative CD45RA+ effector memory (TemRA) cells. Blood was obtained by leukapheresis, after which PBMCs were separated by Ficoll-Histopaque density gradient centrifugation and cryopreserved in liquid nitrogen vapor phase. Purity and quantity of every magnetically sorted T cell population were checked by analytical flow cytometry. Genomic DNA was isolated from every sorted fraction and measured by UV absorbance on a Nanodrop 2000c.

The receptor was isolated from a young man in good health. The specimen sequenced was memory CD8+ T cells sorted from blood. In the paper's terms, the cell subset or site label means: CD45RO+ cells pooled with CCR7-negative TemRA cells. Here the chain combines TRBV15 and TRBJ2-5, with TRBD1 as a weak D call on 5 bases. The CDR3 here reads CATSSLQGETQYF. DNA sequence: TGTGCCACCAGCAGCCTCCAGGGAGAGACCCAGTACTTC.